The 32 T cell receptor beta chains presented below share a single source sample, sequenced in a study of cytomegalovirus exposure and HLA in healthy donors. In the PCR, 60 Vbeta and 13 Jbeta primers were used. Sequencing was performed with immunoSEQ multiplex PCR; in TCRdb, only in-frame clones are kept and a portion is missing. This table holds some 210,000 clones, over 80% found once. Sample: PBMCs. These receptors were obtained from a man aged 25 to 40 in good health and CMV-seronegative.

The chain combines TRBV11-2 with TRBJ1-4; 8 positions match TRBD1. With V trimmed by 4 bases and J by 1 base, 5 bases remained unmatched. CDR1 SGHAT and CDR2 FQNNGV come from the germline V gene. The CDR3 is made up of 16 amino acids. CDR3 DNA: TGTGCCAGCAGCTGGGGGACAGGCCTAACTAATGAAAAACTGTTTTTT. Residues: CASSWGTGLTNEKLFF. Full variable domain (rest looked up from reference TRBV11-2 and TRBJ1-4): EAGVAQSPRYKIIEKRQSVAFWCNPISGHATLYWYQQILGQGPKLLIQFQNNGVVDDSQLPKDRFSAERLKGVDSTLKIQPAKLEDSAVYLCASSWGTGLTNEKLFFGSGTQLSVL.

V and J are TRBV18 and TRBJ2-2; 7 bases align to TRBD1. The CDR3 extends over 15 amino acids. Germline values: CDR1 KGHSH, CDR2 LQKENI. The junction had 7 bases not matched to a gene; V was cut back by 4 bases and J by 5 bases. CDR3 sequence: CASSRRQGGTGELFF. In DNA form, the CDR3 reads TGTGCCAGCTCACGCAGACAGGGCGGGACCGGGGAGCTGTTTTTT.

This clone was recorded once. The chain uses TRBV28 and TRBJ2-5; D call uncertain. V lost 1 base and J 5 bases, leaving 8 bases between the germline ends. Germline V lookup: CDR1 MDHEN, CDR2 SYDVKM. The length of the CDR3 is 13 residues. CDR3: CASSLFGEETQYF. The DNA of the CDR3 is TGTGCCAGCAGTTTATTTGGTGAGGAGACCCAGTACTTC.

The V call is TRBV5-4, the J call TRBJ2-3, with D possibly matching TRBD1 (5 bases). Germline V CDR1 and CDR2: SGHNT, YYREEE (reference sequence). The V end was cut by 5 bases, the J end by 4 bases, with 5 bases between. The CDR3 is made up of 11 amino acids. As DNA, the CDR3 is TGTGCCAGCAGACAGGCAGATACGCAGTATTTT. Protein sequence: CASRQADTQYF.

CDR3 DNA: TGTGCCAGCAGCTATACAGGGGGCAATCAGCCCCAGCATTTT. Translating gives CASSYTGGNQPQHF. The V call is TRBV7-2, the J call TRBJ1-5, with 7 bases identical to TRBD1. The junction had 2 bases not matched to a gene; V was cut back by 4 bases and J by 2 bases. Germline values: CDR1 SGHTA, CDR2 FQGNSA. The CDR3 has 14 residues.

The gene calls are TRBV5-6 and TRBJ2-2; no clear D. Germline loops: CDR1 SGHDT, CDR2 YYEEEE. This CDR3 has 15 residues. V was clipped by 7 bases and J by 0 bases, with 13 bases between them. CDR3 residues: CASQARAPNTGELFF. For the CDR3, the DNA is TGTGCCAGCCAAGCCCGTGCGCCGAACACCGGGGAGCTGTTTTTT.

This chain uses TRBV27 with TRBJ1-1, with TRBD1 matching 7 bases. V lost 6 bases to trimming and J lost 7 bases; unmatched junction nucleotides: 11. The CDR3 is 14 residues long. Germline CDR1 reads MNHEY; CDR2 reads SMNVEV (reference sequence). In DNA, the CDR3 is TGTGCCAGCAGGCCCGCAGGGGGAAGTAATGAAGCTTTCTTT. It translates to CASRPAGGSNEAFF.

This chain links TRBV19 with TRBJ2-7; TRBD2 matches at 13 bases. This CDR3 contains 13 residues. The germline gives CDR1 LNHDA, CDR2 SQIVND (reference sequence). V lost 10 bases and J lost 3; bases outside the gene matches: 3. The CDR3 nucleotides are TGTGCCACCCGGACTAGCGGGAGCTACGAGCAGTACTTC. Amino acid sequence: CATRTSGSYEQYF.

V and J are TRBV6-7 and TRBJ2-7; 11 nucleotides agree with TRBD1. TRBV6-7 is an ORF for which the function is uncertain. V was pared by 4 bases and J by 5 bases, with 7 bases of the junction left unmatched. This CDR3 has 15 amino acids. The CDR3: CASSSLDRGLHEQYF. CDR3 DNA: TGTGCCAGCAGTTCCCTGGACAGGGGGCTCCACGAGCAGTACTTC.

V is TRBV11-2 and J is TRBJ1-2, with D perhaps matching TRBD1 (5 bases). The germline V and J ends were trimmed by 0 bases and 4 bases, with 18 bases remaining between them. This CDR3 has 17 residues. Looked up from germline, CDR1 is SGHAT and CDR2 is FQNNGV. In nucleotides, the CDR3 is TGTGCCAGCAGCTTAGATTATGCGGGGGACTCCCTCTATGGCTACACCTTC. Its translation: CASSLDYAGDSLYGYTF.

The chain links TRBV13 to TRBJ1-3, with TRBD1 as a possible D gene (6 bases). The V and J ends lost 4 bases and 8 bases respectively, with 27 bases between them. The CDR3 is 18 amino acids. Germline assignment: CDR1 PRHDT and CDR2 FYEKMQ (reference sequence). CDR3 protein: CASSSPTDRMSLQDTIYF. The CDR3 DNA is TGTGCCAGCAGCTCCCCTACAGACAGGATGTCCCTTCAAGACACCATATATTTT.

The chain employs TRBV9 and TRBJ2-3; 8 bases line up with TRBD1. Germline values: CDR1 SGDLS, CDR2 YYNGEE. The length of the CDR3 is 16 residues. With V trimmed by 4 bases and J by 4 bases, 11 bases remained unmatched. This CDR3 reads CASSSYRRGRADTQYF. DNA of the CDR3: TGTGCCAGCAGCTCCTACCGCAGGGGGCGAGCAGATACGCAGTATTTT.

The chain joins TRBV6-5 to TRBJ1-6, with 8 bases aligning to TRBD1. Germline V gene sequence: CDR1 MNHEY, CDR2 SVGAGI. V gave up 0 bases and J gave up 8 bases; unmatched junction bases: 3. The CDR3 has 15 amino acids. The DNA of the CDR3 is TGTGCCAGCAGTTACTCGAACAGGGGGGATTCACCCCTCCACTTT. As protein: CASSYSNRGDSPLHF.

The DNA of the CDR3 is TGTGCCAGCAGTTTTCCCCCCGACAGGGGATGGAACACTGAAGCTTTCTTT. Translating it yields CASSFPPDRGWNTEAFF. The genes are TRBV28 and TRBJ1-1, with 8 bases aligning to TRBD1. The length of the CDR3 is 17 residues. Trimming at V came to 3 bases and at J to 1 base, leaving 10 bases not matched to a gene. Germline loops: CDR1 MDHEN, CDR2 SYDVKM.

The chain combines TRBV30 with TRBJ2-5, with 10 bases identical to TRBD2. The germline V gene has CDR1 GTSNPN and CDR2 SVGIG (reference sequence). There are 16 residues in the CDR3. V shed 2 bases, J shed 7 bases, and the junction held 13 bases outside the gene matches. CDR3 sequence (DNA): TGTGCCTGGAGTCTCGCTAGCGGGAGAGCCGAGGCGACCCAGTACTTC. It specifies CAWSLASGRAEATQYF.

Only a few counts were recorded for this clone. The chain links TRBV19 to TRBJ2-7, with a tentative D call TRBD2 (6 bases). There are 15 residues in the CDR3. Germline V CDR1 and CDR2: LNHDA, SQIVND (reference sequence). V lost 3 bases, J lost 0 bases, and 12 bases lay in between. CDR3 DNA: TGTGCCAGTAGTATTGGTCGGCGGGACTCCTACGAGCAGTACTTC. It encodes CASSIGRRDSYEQYF. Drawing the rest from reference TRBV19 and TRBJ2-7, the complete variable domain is DGGITQSPKYLFRKEGQNVTLSCEQNLNHDAMYWYRQDPGQGLRLIYYSQIVNDFQKGDIAEGYSVSREKKESFPLTVTSAQKNPTAFYLCASSIGRRDSYEQYFGPGTRLTVT.

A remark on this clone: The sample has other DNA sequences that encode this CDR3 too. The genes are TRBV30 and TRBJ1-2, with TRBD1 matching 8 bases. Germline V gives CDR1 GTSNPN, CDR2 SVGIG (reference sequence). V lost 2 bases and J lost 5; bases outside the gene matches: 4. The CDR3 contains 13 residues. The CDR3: CAWSRDRPYGYTF. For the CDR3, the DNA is TGTGCCTGGAGTCGGGACAGGCCTTATGGCTACACCTTC. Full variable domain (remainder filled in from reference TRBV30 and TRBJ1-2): SQTIHQWPATLVQPVGSPLSLECTVEGTSNPNLYWYRQAAGRGLQLLFYSVGIGQISSEVPQNLSASRPQDRQFILSSKKLLLSDSGFYLCAWSRDRPYGYTFGSGTRLTVV.

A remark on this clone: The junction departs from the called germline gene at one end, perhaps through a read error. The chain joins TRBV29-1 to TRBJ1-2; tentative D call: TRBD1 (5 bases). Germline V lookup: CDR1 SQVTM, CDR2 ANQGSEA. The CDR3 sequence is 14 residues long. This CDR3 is CSVEGADSPGGYTF. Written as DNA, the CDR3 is TGCAGCGTCGAAGGGGCAGACTCTCCGGGGGGCTACACCTTC. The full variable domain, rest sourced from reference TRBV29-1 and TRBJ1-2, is SAVISQKPSRDICQRGTSLTIQCQVDSQVTMMFWYRQQPGQSLTLIATANQGSEATYESGFVIDKFPISRPNLTFSTLTVSNMSPEDSSIYLCSVEGADSPGGYTFGSGTRLTVV.

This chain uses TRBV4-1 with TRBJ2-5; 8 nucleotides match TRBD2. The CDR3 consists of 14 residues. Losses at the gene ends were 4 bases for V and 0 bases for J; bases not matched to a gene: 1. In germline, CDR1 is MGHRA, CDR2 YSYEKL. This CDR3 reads CASSRREDQETQYF. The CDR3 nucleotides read TGCGCCAGCAGCCGGCGGGAGGACCAAGAGACCCAGTACTTC.

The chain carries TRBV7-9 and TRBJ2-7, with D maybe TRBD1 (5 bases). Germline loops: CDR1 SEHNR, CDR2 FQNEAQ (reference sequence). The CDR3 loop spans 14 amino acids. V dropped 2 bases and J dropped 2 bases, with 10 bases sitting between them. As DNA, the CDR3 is TGTGCCAGCAGCTTATTCCAGGGCCCCTACGAGCAGTACTTC. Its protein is CASSLFQGPYEQYF.

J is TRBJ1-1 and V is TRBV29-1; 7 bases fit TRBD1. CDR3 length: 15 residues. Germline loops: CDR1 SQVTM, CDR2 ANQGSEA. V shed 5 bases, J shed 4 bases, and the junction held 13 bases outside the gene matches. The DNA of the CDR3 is TGCAGCGTTCTGCAGACAGGGACGGTACGCACTGAAGCTTTCTTT. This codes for CSVLQTGTVRTEAFF.

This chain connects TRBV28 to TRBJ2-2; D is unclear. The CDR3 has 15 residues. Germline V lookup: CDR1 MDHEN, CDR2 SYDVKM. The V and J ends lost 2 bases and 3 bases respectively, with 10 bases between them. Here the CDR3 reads CASSLPMADTGELFF. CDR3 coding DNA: TGTGCCAGCAGTTTACCCATGGCGGACACCGGGGAGCTGTTTTTT.

CDR3: CASRQSGQNQETQYF. CDR3 in DNA: TGTGCCAGCAGGCAGTCGGGACAGAACCAAGAGACCCAGTACTTC. J is TRBJ2-5 and V is TRBV7-9; 7 positions match TRBD1. V was pared by 6 bases and J by 0 bases, with 7 bases of the junction left unmatched. CDR3 length: 15 amino acids. Germline assignment: CDR1 SEHNR and CDR2 FQNEAQ (reference sequence).

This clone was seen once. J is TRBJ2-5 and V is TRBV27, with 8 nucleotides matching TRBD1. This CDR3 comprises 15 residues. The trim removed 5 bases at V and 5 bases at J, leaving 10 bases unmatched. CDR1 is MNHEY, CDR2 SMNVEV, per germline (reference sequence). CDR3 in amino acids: CASSTWGQVGETQYF. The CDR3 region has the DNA TGTGCCAGCAGTACCTGGGGACAGGTCGGTGAGACCCAGTACTTC.

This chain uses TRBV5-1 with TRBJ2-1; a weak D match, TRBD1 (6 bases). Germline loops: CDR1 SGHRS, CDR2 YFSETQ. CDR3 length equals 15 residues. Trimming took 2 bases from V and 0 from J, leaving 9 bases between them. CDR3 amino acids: CASSFQGSSYNEQFF. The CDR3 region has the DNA TGCGCCAGCAGCTTCCAGGGGAGCTCCTACAATGAGCAGTTCTTC.

This CDR3 reads CASSDQGAPEELFF. CDR3 coding DNA: TGTGCCAGCAGTGATCAGGGGGCACCCGAGGAGCTGTTTTTT. The chain joins TRBV2 to TRBJ2-2, with 8 nucleotides matching TRBD1. Looked up from germline, CDR1 is SNHLY and CDR2 is FYNNEI. The trim removed 3 bases at V and 10 bases at J, leaving 7 bases unmatched. The CDR3 has 14 residues.

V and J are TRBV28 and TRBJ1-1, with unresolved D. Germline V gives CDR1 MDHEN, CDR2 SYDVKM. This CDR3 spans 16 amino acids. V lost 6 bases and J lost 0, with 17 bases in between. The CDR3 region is CASRTMSGVMNTEAFF. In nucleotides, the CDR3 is TGTGCCAGCAGAACAATGTCCGGGGTGATGAACACTGAAGCTTTCTTT.

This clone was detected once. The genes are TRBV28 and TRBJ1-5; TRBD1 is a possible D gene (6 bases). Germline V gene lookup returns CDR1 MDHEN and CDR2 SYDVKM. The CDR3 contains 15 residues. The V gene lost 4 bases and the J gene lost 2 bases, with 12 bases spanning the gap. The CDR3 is CASSSQGLGNQPQHF. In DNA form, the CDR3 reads TGTGCCAGCAGTTCCCAGGGGTTGGGCAATCAGCCCCAGCATTTT.

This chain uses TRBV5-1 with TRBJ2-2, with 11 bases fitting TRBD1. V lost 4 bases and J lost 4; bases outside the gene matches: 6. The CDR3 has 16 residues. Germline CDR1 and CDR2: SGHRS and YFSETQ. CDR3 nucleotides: TGCGCCAGCAGCCCCAGGGACAGGGGGATCACCGGGGAGCTGTTTTTT. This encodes CASSPRDRGITGELFF.

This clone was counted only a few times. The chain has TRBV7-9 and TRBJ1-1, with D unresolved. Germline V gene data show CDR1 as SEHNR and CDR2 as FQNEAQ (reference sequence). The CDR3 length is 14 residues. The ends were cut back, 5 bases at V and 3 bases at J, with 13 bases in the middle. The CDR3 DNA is TGTGCCAGCAGCCCCGCAAAGCTCCACACTGAAGCTTTCTTT. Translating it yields CASSPAKLHTEAFF.

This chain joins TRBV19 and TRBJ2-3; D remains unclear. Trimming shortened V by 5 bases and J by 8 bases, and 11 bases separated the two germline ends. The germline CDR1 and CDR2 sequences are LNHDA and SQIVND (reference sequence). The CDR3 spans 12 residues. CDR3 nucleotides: TGTGCCAGTAGTGAGCTAATCGGTACGCAGTATTTT. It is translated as CASSELIGTQYF.

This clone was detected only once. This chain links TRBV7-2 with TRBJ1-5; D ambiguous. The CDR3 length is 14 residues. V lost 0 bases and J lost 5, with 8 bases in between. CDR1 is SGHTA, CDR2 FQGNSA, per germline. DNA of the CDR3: TGTGCCAGCAGCTTAGCCTACGGGGATCAGCCCCAGCATTTT. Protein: CASSLAYGDQPQHF.